Presented here are 9 T cell receptor beta chains from one specimen sequenced in a study of cytomegalovirus exposure and HLA in healthy donors. PCR amplification relied on 60 Vbeta primers (plus 13 Jbeta primers). Profiled with immunoSEQ multiplex PCR; TCRdb holds only in-frame clones, not every one. This sample's table has 200,000 to 250,000 clones. Sequences were obtained from PBMCs. All receptors derive from a girl aged 2-10 years in good health and CMV-seropositive.

This sequence joins TRBV27 and TRBJ2-7, with a weak D call TRBD2 (7 bases). This CDR3 comprises 14 residues. CDR1 is MNHEY and CDR2 is SMNVEV in the germline V gene (reference sequence). Trimming took off 4 bases at V and 3 bases at J, with 13 bases between the two ends. Written as DNA, the CDR3 is TGTGCCAGCAGTTCAGGGGACTACCGCTACGAGCAGTACTTC. Translated, it gives CASSSGDYRYEQYF.

The CDR3 region is CASSLEIGTILDEQFF. DNA of the CDR3: TGTGCCAGCAGCTTAGAGATCGGGACAATATTAGATGAGCAGTTCTTC. The chain combines TRBV7-9 with TRBJ2-1; possible D gene TRBD1, 6 bases. V gave up 1 base and J gave up 8 bases, with 18 bases separating them. Germline CDR1 and CDR2: SEHNR and FQNEAQ (reference sequence). The CDR3 is made up of 16 amino acids.

The CDR3: CATLNRVQDTDTQYF. CDR3 DNA sequence: TGTGCCACCCTCAACAGGGTACAGGACACAGATACGCAGTATTTT. The rearrangement links TRBV10-3 to TRBJ2-3; possible D gene TRBD1, 6 bases. The germline CDR1 and CDR2 sequences are ENHRY and SYGVKD. The V end was cut by 10 bases, the J end by 2 bases, with 19 bases between. The CDR3 length is 15 residues.

This chain uses TRBV19 with TRBJ1-5, with 7 bases that match TRBD1. From germline, CDR1 is LNHDA and CDR2 SQIVND (reference sequence). The length of the CDR3 is 15 residues. J was trimmed by 5 bases and V by 7 bases; bases with no gene match: 11. In DNA form, the CDR3 reads TGTGCCAGTAAGAAGTCGACAGGGACTGATCAGCCCCAGCATTTT. This translates into CASKKSTGTDQPQHF.

The chain is built from TRBV7-2 and TRBJ2-5; 7 positions agree with TRBD2. Germline assignment: CDR1 SGHTA and CDR2 FQGNSA. Trimming cost V 1 base and J 3 bases; bases outside gene matches: 8. The CDR3 totals 16 residues. CDR3 nucleotides: TGTGCCAGCAGCTTAGTCGGGGGGACGGGCGAAGAGACCCAGTACTTC. Protein sequence: CASSLVGGTGEETQYF. The variable domain in full, completed from reference TRBV7-2 and TRBJ2-5, reads GAGVSQSPSNKVTEKGKDVELRCDPISGHTALYWYRQSLGQGLEFLIYFQGNSAPDKSGLPSDRFSAERTGGSVSTLTIQRTQQEDSAVYLCASSLVGGTGEETQYFGPGTRLLVL.

The rearrangement uses TRBV28 and TRBJ1-5; 7 bases map to TRBD1. The trim removed 3 bases at V and 0 bases at J, leaving 17 bases unmatched. Per germline, CDR1 MDHEN and CDR2 SYDVKM. There are 20 residues in the CDR3. The chain's CDR3 is CASSFRNDREEGYSNQPQHF. The CDR3 coding sequence is TGTGCCAGCAGTTTTCGTAACGACAGGGAAGAAGGCTATAGCAATCAGCCCCAGCATTTT.

V gene TRBV29-1 combines with J gene TRBJ1-2, with D tentatively TRBD1 (5 bases). Trimming stripped 1 base from V and 7 bases from J, with 22 bases between. Germline V gene data show CDR1 as SQVTM and CDR2 as ANQGSEA. The CDR3 is made up of 16 amino acids. CDR3: CSVEVIGQGSRSGYTF. The CDR3 coding sequence is TGCAGCGTTGAAGTAATAGGGCAGGGAAGTCGGAGTGGCTACACCTTC.

The chain joins TRBV6-1 to TRBJ2-5; the D gene is possibly TRBD2 (5 bases). CDR3 length: 15 residues. Trimming removed 6 bases from V and 1 base from J, with 15 bases in between. Germline V gives CDR1 MNHNS, CDR2 SASEGT. CDR3 nucleotides: TGTGCCAGCAGAGCGTGGGGAGAAGGCCAAGAGACCCAGTACTTC. Its protein product is CASRAWGEGQETQYF.

The gene calls are TRBV4-1 and TRBJ2-7; 7 nucleotides align to TRBD2. The junction had 6 bases not matched to a gene; V was cut back by 4 bases and J by 0 bases. From germline, CDR1 is MGHRA and CDR2 YSYEKL. The CDR3 is made up of 15 amino acids. The CDR3 spells CASSPLGGSSYEQYF. The CDR3 coding sequence is TGCGCCAGCAGCCCCCTCGGGGGGAGCTCCTACGAGCAGTACTTC.